This passage covers 28 T cell receptor beta chains from one sample sequenced in a study of cytomegalovirus exposure and HLA in healthy donors. The PCR had 60 Vbeta and 13 Jbeta primers. The assay was immunoSEQ multiplex PCR, and TCRdb's table has in-frame clones only and misses some. The sample includes 110,000 or so clones, roughly 15% of them seen just once. Sequenced sample: PBMCs. The source is a female donor in good health and CMV-seronegative.

This chain connects TRBV6-1 to TRBJ1-2, with a possible D match to TRBD1 (6 bases). Per germline, CDR1 MNHNS and CDR2 SASEGT. The CDR3 loop spans 14 amino acids. Deletions cut 8 bases from V and 7 bases from J, with 20 bases between. Here the CDR3 DNA reads TGTGCCAGCGTATCCGGGAGGGGGATAGCTGGCTACACCTTC. Protein product: CASVSGRGIAGYTF.

The rearrangement links TRBV10-1 to TRBJ2-5; D unresolved. V was shortened by 5 bases and J by 2 bases, with 9 bases between the two germline ends. The CDR3 extends over 13 amino acids. Germline values: CDR1 WNHNN, CDR2 SYGVQD (reference sequence). The CDR3 DNA follows: TGCGCCAGCAGTCAACTACCACAAGAGACCCAGTACTTC. Protein sequence: CASSQLPQETQYF.

The rearrangement joins TRBV7-9 to TRBJ2-7; 13 bases match TRBD2. Trimming cost V 4 bases and J 11 bases; bases outside gene matches: 14. Looked up from germline, CDR1 is SEHNR and CDR2 is FQNEAQ (reference sequence). The CDR3 spans 16 residues. CDR3 in amino acids: CASSSSGGLAGSLEYF. The CDR3 DNA sequence: TGTGCCAGCAGCTCCTCTGGGGGACTAGCGGGATCTCTGGAGTACTTC.

This clone was seen a few times. This chain links TRBV4-1 with TRBJ1-4; D is possibly TRBD1 (6 bases). V shed 2 bases and J shed 2 bases, with 6 bases lying between them. This CDR3 is 14 amino acids long. Germline CDR1 is MGHRA and CDR2 is YSYEKL. This CDR3 is CASSQTGTNEKLFF. The CDR3 DNA is TGCGCCAGCAGCCAAACAGGGACTAATGAAAAACTGTTTTTT.

This clone has just a few counts. V gene TRBV29-1 combines with J gene TRBJ1-1, with D possibly matching TRBD1 (5 bases). The CDR3 is 12 amino acids. V lost 5 bases and J lost 13, with 20 bases in between. Germline loops: CDR1 SQVTM, CDR2 ANQGSEA. The CDR3 here is CSVNRDGGVIFF. The CDR3 region has the DNA TGCAGCGTTAACCGGGACGGGGGGGTTATTTTCTTT.

This clone has only a few counts. The J gene is TRBJ2-3, the V gene TRBV5-5; 10 bases fit TRBD1. Unmatched junction bases numbered 10, after V lost 6 bases and J lost 3 bases. Germline CDR1 is SGHKS and CDR2 is YYEKEE (reference sequence). The CDR3 has 16 residues. The CDR3 coding sequence is TGTGCCAGCATTGGGACAGGGGTAGCGGGGACAGATACGCAGTATTTT. This translates into CASIGTGVAGTDTQYF.

This clone was seen only once. The CDR3 DNA sequence: TGTGCCAGCAGTGAAGGGACAGGGGGCTTCTCTGGAAACACCATATATTTT. Translating it yields CASSEGTGGFSGNTIYF. The V call is TRBV25-1, the J call TRBJ1-3; 12 nucleotides align to TRBD1. Germline CDR1 MGHDK, CDR2 SYGVNS. The V gene end was trimmed by 2 bases and the J gene end by 0 bases; junction bases not matched to a gene: 2. CDR3 length: 17 amino acids.

This clone was detected a few times. J is TRBJ2-2 and V is TRBV7-2; D call uncertain. The CDR3 is 15 residues long. V was pared by 0 bases and J by 2 bases, with 7 bases between. The germline gives CDR1 SGHTA, CDR2 FQGNSA. As DNA, the CDR3 is TGTGCCAGCAGCTTAGCGTCAGTAAACACCGGGGAGCTGTTTTTT. The encoded protein is CASSLASVNTGELFF.

This clone was seen a few times. The gene calls are TRBV5-1 and TRBJ2-7; 8 bases are shared with TRBD1. This CDR3 spans 15 amino acids. Trimming took 4 bases from V and 0 from J; bases not matched to a gene: 6. The germline CDR1 and CDR2 sequences are SGHRS and YFSETQ. Here the CDR3 DNA reads TGCGCCAGCAGCGACCCGGGACAGGTCTCCTACGAGCAGTACTTC. Protein sequence: CASSDPGQVSYEQYF.

The chain couples TRBV6-5 to TRBJ1-2, with D possibly being TRBD1 (6 bases). This CDR3 has 15 amino acids. V lost 6 bases and J 7 bases, leaving 21 bases between the germline ends. The germline V gene encodes CDR1 MNHEY and CDR2 SVGAGI. The DNA for the CDR3 is TGTGCCAGCAGAACTGGACAGAGGAGTATGTTTGGCTACACCTTC. Its protein product is CASRTGQRSMFGYTF.

This clone was detected a few times. The chain carries TRBV15 and TRBJ2-1; no definite D call. Per the germline V gene, CDR1 is LNHNV and CDR2 is YYDKDF (reference sequence). The CDR3 is 19 residues long. The V gene lost 0 bases and the J gene lost 0 bases, with 18 bases spanning the gap. CDR3 sequence: CATSRDPLGSRTSYNEQFF. CDR3 in DNA: TGTGCCACCAGCAGAGATCCTCTGGGCTCTCGAACCTCCTACAATGAGCAGTTCTTC.

V is TRBV7-9 and J is TRBJ2-7; tentative D call: TRBD2 (5 bases). This CDR3 region has 13 residues. V was trimmed by 6 bases and J by 5 bases, leaving 14 bases between them. CDR1 and CDR2 from the germline V gene are SEHNR and FQNEAQ (reference sequence). The CDR3 protein is CASRPAWENEQYF. The CDR3, as DNA: TGTGCCAGCAGGCCAGCCTGGGAGAACGAGCAGTACTTC. Combining the CDR3 with reference TRBV7-9 and TRBJ2-7 gives the whole variable domain DTGVSQNPRHKITKRGQNVTFRCDPISEHNRLYWYRQTLGQGPEFLTYFQNEAQLEKSRLLSDRFSAERPKGSFSTLEIQRTEQGDSAMYLCASRPAWENEQYFGPGTRLTVT.

J is TRBJ2-3 and V is TRBV7-8; tentatively, D is TRBD1 (6 bases). V dropped 6 bases and J dropped 0 bases, with 10 bases sitting between them. This CDR3 region has 14 residues. Per the germline V gene, CDR1 is SGHVS and CDR2 is FQNEAQ. The CDR3 is CASSPDSSTDTQYF. The CDR3 nucleotides read TGTGCCAGCAGTCCGGACAGTAGCACAGATACGCAGTATTTT.

V gene TRBV5-8 combines with J gene TRBJ2-1; D call uncertain. This CDR3 region has 14 residues. With 1 base removed from V and 6 bases from J, the gap between germline ends came to 11 bases. Looked up from germline, CDR1 is SGHTS and CDR2 is YDEGEE. CDR3 bases: TGTGCCAGCAGCTTGTATTCCGAACTCAATGAGCAGTTCTTC. Protein product: CASSLYSELNEQFF.

The chain recombines TRBV14 with TRBJ2-3; 11 positions match TRBD2. V trimming: 2 bases; J trimming: 8 bases; junction bases outside the gene matches: 12. The CDR3 sequence is 17 residues long. Germline CDR1 reads SGHDN; CDR2 reads FVKESK. Here the CDR3 DNA reads TGTGCCAGCAGCCAAAAGCGCCCGGGACTAGCGGAGGGTACGCAGTATTTT. It yields the protein CASSQKRPGLAEGTQYF. Together with reference TRBV14 and TRBJ2-3, the CDR3 gives the full variable domain: EAGVTQFPSHSVIEKGQTVTLRCDPISGHDNLYWYRRVMGKEIKFLLHFVKESKQDESGMPNNRFLAERTGGTYSTLKVQPAELEDSGVYFCASSQKRPGLAEGTQYFGPGTRLTVL.

The chain links TRBV7-8 to TRBJ1-1; D not certain. CDR1 is SGHVS, CDR2 FQNEAQ, per germline. V gave up 5 bases and J gave up 5 bases, with 21 bases separating them. The CDR3 totals 16 residues. This chain's CDR3 is CASSTRPGIRVTEAFF. Here the CDR3 DNA reads TGTGCCAGCAGCACCCGGCCGGGGATTAGGGTTACTGAAGCTTTCTTT.

V and J are TRBV6-4 and TRBJ1-1; 8 bases are a match to TRBD1. Germline values: CDR1 MRHNA, CDR2 SNTAGT. CDR3 length: 12 amino acids. The trim removed 6 bases at V and 10 bases at J, leaving 7 bases unmatched. CDR3 sequence: CASSAQQGGAFF. Here the CDR3 DNA reads TGTGCCAGCAGCGCCCAACAGGGGGGAGCTTTCTTT.

Here the CDR3 DNA reads TGCGCCAGCAGCGTCAGCCCTAGCGGGAGTACAACAGATACGCAGTATTTT. As protein: CASSVSPSGSTTDTQYF. The chain joins TRBV5-1 to TRBJ2-3; TRBD2 matches at 10 bases. Germline V lookup: CDR1 SGHRS, CDR2 YFSETQ. CDR3 length equals 17 residues. J gave up 3 bases and V 4 bases, and 11 bases lay outside the gene matches.

This clone appeared a few times. The genes are TRBV10-3 and TRBJ1-1; D perhaps matches TRBD1 (6 bases). The germline V gene has CDR1 ENHRY and CDR2 SYGVKD. The CDR3 runs 15 residues. The V gene lost 0 bases and the J gene lost 1 base, with 9 bases spanning the gap. The CDR3 is CAISESGGWNTEAFF. The CDR3 nucleotides read TGTGCCATCAGTGAGTCTGGGGGCTGGAACACTGAAGCTTTCTTT.

This clone showed up just a few times. The chain links TRBV7-6 to TRBJ2-7, with 10 bases that match TRBD2. V was clipped by 8 bases and J by 5 bases; unmatched bases: 12. Germline loops: CDR1 SGHVS, CDR2 FNYEAQ. There are 15 residues in the CDR3. CDR3 bases: TGTGCCAGCGGGCAATTTGGGCTAGCGGGGGACGAGCAGTACTTC. This encodes CASGQFGLAGDEQYF.

This clone was seen a handful of times. This chain joins TRBV4-3 and TRBJ1-2; 8 bases align to TRBD1. With V trimmed by 6 bases and J by 0 bases, 3 bases remained unmatched. The CDR3 is made up of 14 amino acids. In germline, CDR1 is LGHNA, CDR2 YSLEER. The CDR3 DNA is TGCGCCAGCAGTCGGACAGGGCCTAACTATGGCTACACCTTC. It translates to CASSRTGPNYGYTF.

This clone showed up just a few times. V and J are TRBV30 and TRBJ1-1; 12 bases agree with TRBD1. J lost 3 bases, V lost 5 bases, and 7 bases had no gene match. CDR3 length: 15 residues. Per germline, CDR1 GTSNPN and CDR2 SVGIG (reference sequence). Here the CDR3 reads CAWAVGTGGYTEAFF. CDR3 bases: TGTGCCTGGGCGGTAGGGACAGGGGGCTACACTGAAGCTTTCTTT.

This CDR3 is CASSQGTNTEAFF. CDR3 nucleotide sequence: TGTGCCAGCAGTCAGGGGACGAACACTGAAGCTTTCTTT. The genes are TRBV25-1 and TRBJ1-1; the D gene is possibly TRBD1 (6 bases). Deletions cut 5 bases from V and 1 base from J, with 8 bases between. CDR1 is MGHDK and CDR2 is SYGVNS in the germline V gene. The CDR3 loop spans 13 amino acids.

The chain combines TRBV4-1 with TRBJ2-3; D is ambiguous. Germline assignment: CDR1 MGHRA and CDR2 YSYEKL. The CDR3 is made up of 14 amino acids. The V and J ends lost 4 bases and 0 bases respectively, with 8 bases between them. This chain's CDR3 is CASSLIVSTDTQYF. CDR3 DNA: TGCGCCAGCAGCCTCATTGTGAGCACAGATACGCAGTATTTT.

The V and J genes are TRBV7-6 and TRBJ1-4, with D possibly being TRBD1 (6 bases). Trimming stripped 2 bases from V and 2 bases from J, with 6 bases between. The CDR3 has 14 amino acids. Germline V CDR1 and CDR2: SGHVS, FNYEAQ. The CDR3 here is CASSLTGTNEKLFF. As DNA, the CDR3 is TGTGCCAGCAGCTTAACAGGGACTAATGAAAAACTGTTTTTT.

The chain couples TRBV15 to TRBJ2-5, with 13 bases fitting TRBD2. CDR3 size: 17 residues. Germline V lookup: CDR1 LNHNV, CDR2 YYDKDF (reference sequence). The ends lost 1 base at V and 1 base at J; junction bases unmatched: 3. For the CDR3, the DNA is TGTGCCACCAGCAGAGGGACTAGCGGGGGTCTCCAAGAGACCCAGTACTTC. This encodes CATSRGTSGGLQETQYF.

This clone was seen a handful of times. The V gene is TRBV4-3, the J gene TRBJ1-4; D uncertain. The CDR3 contains 14 residues. CDR1 is LGHNA, CDR2 YSLEER, per germline. V was clipped by 4 bases and J by 7 bases, with 13 bases between them. CDR3 sequence: CASSPRRLVEKLFF. In DNA form, the CDR3 reads TGCGCCAGCAGCCCGCGGAGGTTGGTTGAAAAACTGTTTTTT.

This clone was detected a few times. The chain recombines TRBV11-2 with TRBJ2-5, with TRBD2 matching 16 bases. V gave up 5 bases and J gave up 3 bases; unmatched junction bases: 3. Germline CDR1 is SGHAT and CDR2 is FQNNGV. The CDR3 has 16 residues. The CDR3 loop reads CASSPGTSGGEETQYF. DNA for the CDR3: TGTGCCAGCAGCCCCGGGACTAGCGGGGGGGAAGAGACCCAGTACTTC.